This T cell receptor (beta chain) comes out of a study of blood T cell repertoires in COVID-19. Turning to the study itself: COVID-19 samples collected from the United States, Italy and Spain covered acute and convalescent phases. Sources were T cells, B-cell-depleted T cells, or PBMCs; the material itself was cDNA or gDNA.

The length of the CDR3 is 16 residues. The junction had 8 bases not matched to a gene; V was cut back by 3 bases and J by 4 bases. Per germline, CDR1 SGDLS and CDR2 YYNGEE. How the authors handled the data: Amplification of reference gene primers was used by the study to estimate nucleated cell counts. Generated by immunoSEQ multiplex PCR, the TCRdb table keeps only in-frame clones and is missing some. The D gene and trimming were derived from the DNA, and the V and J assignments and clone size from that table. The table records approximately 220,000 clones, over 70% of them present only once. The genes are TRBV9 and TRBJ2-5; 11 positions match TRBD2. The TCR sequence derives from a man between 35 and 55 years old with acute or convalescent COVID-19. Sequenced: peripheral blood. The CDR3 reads CASSGYSGRARETQYF. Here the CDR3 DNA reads TGTGCCAGCAGCGGTTATAGCGGGAGGGCCCGAGAGACCCAGTACTTC.